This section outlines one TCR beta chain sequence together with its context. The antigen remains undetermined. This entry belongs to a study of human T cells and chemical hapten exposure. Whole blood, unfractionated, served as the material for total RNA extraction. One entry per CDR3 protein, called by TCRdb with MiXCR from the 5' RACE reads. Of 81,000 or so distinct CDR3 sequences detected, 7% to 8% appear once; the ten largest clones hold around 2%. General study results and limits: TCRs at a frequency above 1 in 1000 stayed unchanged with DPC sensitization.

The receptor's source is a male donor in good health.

This CDR3 is CASSQERWTSPNEQFF. The CDR3 region has the DNA TGTGCCAGCAGCCAAGAACGCTGGACTAGCCCCAATGAGCAGTTCTTC. The chain has TRBV14 and TRBJ2-1, with 8 bases lining up with TRBD2. Trimming at V came to 0 bases and at J to 6 bases, leaving 7 bases not matched to a gene. The length of the CDR3 is 16 residues. Germline V gene lookup returns CDR1 SGHDN and CDR2 FVKESK.